This paragraph covers one T cell receptor (beta chain) sequence. The data belong to a study of T cells in Graves' hyperthyroidism and ophthalmopathy. Germline V gives CDR1 SGHDN, CDR2 FVKESK. The V segment lost 2 bases and the J segment 0 bases; nucleotides outside the gene matches: 2. The CDR3 contains 15 residues. TCR beta CDR3 sequences were amplified from RNA transcripts. First-round RT-PCR of the TCR CDR3 relied on the HTBI primer set. In TCRdb, the multiplex PCR reads were re-called with MiXCR into one record per CDR3 protein. The data contain over 650,000 distinct CDR3 sequences, over 15% of them seen just once; the ten biggest clones take up under 10%. Each diagnosis drew on symptoms, thyroxine, TRAb, thyroid ultrasound and orbital computed tomography findings.

Specimen: blood. The clonotype comes from a man aged 18 to 30 with Graves' hyperthyroidism. The chain links TRBV14 to TRBJ2-3, with 7 positions matching TRBD2. This CDR3 is CASSQRGESTDTQYF. The DNA of the CDR3 is TGTGCCAGCAGCCAACGGGGGGAGAGCACAGATACGCAGTATTTT.